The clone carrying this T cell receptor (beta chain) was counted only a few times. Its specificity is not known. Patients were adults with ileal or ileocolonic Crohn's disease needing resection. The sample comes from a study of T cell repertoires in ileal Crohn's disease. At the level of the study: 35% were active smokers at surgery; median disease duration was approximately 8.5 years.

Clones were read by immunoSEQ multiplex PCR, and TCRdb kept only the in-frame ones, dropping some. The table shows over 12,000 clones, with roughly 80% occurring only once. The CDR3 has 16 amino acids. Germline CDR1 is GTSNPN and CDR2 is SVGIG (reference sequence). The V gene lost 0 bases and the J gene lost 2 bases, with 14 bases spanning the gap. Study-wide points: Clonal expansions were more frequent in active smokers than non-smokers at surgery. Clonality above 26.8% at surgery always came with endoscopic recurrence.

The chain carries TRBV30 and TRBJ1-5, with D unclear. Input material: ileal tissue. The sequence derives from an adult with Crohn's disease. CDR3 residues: CAWSVRGGRGNQPQHF. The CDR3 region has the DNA TGTGCCTGGAGTGTACGAGGAGGCCGGGGCAATCAGCCCCAGCATTTT.